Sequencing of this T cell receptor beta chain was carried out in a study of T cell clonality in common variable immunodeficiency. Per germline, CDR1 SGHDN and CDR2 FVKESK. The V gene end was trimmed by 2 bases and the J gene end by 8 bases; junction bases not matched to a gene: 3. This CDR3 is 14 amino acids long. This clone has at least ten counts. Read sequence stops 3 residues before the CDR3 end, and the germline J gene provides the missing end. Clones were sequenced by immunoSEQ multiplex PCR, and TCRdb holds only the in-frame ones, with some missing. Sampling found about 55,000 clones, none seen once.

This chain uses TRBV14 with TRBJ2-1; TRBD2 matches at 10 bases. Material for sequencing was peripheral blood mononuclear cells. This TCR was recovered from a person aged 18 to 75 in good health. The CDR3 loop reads CASSQLAGVDEQFF. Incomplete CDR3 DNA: TGTGCCAGCAGCCAACTAGCGGGAGTAGATGAG.